The clone carrying this T cell receptor (beta chain) was counted a few times. Its matching antigen is unknown. The sample is drawn from a study of vaccination and CD4 T cells after COVID-19. Study context: Post-COVID specimens were obtained a median about 100 days after diagnosis (range 35 to 161). Each control culture was treated with a CEFX pool, an HIV-1 Nef pool, or no peptide.

As to treatment: roughly 11-day PBMC culture with coronavirus spike peptide pools or control peptides (ViraFEST assay). With peptide pools, ViraFEST first expanded antigen-specific T cells and afterwards sequenced their TCRs. CDR1 and CDR2 (germline): MNHEY, SMNVEV (reference sequence). This CDR3 is built from 14 residues. The V gene lost 6 bases and the J gene lost 2 bases, with 10 bases spanning the gap. Study outcomes and limitations: Spike mono-reactivity applied to 304 of 307 vaccine-specific clones detected in convalescent patients.

The Oncomine TCR Beta short-read assay was what sequenced the DNA obtained from cultured CD4+ T cells. TCRdb recomputed calls from the PCR reads with MiXCR, one row per CDR3 protein. The sample comprises more than 11,000 distinct CDR3 sequences, over 50% of which are singletons, and roughly 9% rests with the top ten. Material for sequencing was CD4+ T cells from blood, cultured in vitro. The chain uses TRBV27 and TRBJ2-2; possibly TRBD2 for D (5 bases). The sequence was collected from a human donor who had recovered from COVID-19. CDR3 DNA sequence: TGTGCCAGCAGCCGGACTCTTAACACCGGGGAGCTGTTTTTT. Its translation: CASSRTLNTGELFF.